This TCR beta chain was captured in a study of blood T cell repertoires in COVID-19. The cohort comprised adults aged about 18 to 90 years residing in 20 to 25 US areas. Donors of Cohort 3 who recovered were those that had two negative PCRs, clearance, or symptom resolution. Original data processing: Amplification of reference gene primers provided the estimated nucleated cell counts. Only in-frame clones appear in the TCRdb table, and some are missing; sequencing was by immunoSEQ multiplex PCR. V, J and clone size are taken as reported in that table, and D and trimming were inferred from the DNA itself. The sample has around 330,000 clones, 75% to 90% seen once. V was shortened by 4 bases and J by 3 bases, with 13 bases between the two germline ends. CDR3 length: 14 residues. CDR1 and CDR2 from the germline V gene are MNHEY and SMNVEV (reference sequence).

This receptor was obtained from a woman aged 40 to 49 who had recovered from COVID-19. The V call is TRBV27, the J call TRBJ2-7; a weak D match, TRBD1 (5 bases). The sequenced material came from PBMCs or T cells enriched from blood (not recorded which). The CDR3 here is CASSSLDSSYEQYF. CDR3 coding DNA: TGTGCCAGCAGTTCCCTTGACAGTAGCTACGAGCAGTACTTC.